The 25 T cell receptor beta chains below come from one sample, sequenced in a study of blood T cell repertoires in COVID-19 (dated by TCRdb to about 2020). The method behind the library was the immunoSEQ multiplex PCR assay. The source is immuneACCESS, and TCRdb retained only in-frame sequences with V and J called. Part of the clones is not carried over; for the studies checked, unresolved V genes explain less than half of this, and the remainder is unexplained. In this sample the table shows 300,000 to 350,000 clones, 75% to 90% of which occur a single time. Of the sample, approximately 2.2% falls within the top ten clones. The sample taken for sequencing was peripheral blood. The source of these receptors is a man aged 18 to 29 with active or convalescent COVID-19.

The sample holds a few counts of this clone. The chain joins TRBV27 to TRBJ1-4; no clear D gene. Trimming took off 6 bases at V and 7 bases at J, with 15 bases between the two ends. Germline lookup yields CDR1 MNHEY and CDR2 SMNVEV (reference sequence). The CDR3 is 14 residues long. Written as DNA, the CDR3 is TGTGCCAGCAGCCGAGGATTAGAGGGTGAAAAACTGTTTTTT. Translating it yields CASSRGLEGEKLFF.

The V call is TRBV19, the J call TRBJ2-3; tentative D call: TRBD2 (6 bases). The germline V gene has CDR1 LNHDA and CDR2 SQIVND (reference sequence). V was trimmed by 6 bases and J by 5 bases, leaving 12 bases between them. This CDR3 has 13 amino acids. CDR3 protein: CASRLVGGDTQYF. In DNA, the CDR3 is TGTGCCAGTAGGCTTGTGGGGGGAGATACGCAGTATTTT.

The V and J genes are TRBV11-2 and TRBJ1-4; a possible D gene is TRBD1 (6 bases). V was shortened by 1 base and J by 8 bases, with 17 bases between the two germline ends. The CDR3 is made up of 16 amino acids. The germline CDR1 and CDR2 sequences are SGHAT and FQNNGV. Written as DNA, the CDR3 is TGTGCCAGCAGCTTAGGGTTGGCGGGGGGCGACGAAAAACTGTTTTTT. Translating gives CASSLGLAGGDEKLFF.

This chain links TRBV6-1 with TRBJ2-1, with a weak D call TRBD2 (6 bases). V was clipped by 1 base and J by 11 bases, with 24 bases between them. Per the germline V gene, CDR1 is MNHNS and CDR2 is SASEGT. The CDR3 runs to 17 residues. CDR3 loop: CASSEVGGEIGRSKQFF. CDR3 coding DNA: TGTGCCAGCAGTGAAGTGGGGGGTGAAATAGGACGTTCCAAGCAGTTCTTC.

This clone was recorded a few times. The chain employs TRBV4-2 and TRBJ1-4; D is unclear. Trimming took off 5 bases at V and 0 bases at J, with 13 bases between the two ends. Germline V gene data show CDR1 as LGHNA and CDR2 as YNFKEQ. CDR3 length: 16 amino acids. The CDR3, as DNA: TGTGCCAGCAGCTCCCGGGTGGCTTCAACTAATGAAAAACTGTTTTTT. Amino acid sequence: CASSSRVASTNEKLFF.

This CDR3 is CASSPLGGTEAFF. CDR3 nucleotides: TGTGCCAGCAGCCCCCTGGGGGGCACTGAAGCTTTCTTT. The chain uses TRBV14 and TRBJ1-1, with D perhaps TRBD1 (5 bases). CDR1 and CDR2 from the germline V gene are SGHDN and FVKESK. The CDR3 is 13 residues long. The germline V and J ends were trimmed by 4 bases and 4 bases, with 10 bases remaining between them.

The CDR3 loop reads CASSFTRNTEAFF. The DNA of the CDR3 is TGTGCCAGCAGTTTTACACGAAACACTGAAGCTTTCTTT. The J gene is TRBJ1-1, the V gene TRBV28; no reliable D call. V shed 3 bases and J shed 2 bases, with 7 bases lying between them. Germline loops: CDR1 MDHEN, CDR2 SYDVKM. The CDR3 runs 13 residues.

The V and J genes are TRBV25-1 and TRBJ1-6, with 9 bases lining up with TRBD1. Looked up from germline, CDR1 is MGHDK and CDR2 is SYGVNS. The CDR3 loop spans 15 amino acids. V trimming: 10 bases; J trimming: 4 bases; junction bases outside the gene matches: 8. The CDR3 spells CATAPGTGYNSPLHF. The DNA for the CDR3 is TGTGCCACGGCCCCCGGGACAGGGTATAATTCACCCCTCCACTTT.

The DNA for the CDR3 is TGTGCCAGCAGCCAAAGTTTCCTCCGGGGGGGAACAGATACGCAGTATTTT. Residues: CASSQSFLRGGTDTQYF. The gene calls are TRBV14 and TRBJ2-3, with TRBD2 identical over 8 bases. The CDR3 covers 17 residues. The J segment lost 3 bases and the V segment lost 2 bases, leaving 10 bases of the junction unmatched. Germline CDR1 reads SGHDN; CDR2 reads FVKESK.

CDR3 sequence reads: CASSVYRDQPSEKLFF. CDR3 DNA sequence: TGTGCCAGCAGCGTGTACAGGGATCAACCGAGTGAAAAACTGTTTTTT. The chain has TRBV9 and TRBJ1-4; possibly TRBD1 for D (6 bases). With 2 bases removed from V and 7 bases from J, the gap between germline ends came to 18 bases. This CDR3 has 16 amino acids. Germline CDR1 is SGDLS and CDR2 is YYNGEE.

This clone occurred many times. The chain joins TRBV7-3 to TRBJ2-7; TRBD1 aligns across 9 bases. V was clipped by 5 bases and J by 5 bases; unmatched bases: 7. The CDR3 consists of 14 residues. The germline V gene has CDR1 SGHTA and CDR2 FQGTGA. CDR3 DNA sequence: TGTGCCAGCAGCCCCGGACAGGGGTCTAACGAGCAGTACTTC. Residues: CASSPGQGSNEQYF.

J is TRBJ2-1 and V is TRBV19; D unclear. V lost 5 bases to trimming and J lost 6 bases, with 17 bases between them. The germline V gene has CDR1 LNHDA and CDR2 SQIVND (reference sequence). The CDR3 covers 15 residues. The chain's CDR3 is CASSPFTSGPNEQFF. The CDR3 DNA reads TGTGCCAGTAGTCCGTTCACATCGGGTCCCAATGAGCAGTTCTTC.

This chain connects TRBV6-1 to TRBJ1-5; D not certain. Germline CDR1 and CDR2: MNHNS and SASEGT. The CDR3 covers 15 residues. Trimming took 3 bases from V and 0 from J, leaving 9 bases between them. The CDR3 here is CASSELRYSNQPQHF. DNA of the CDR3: TGTGCCAGCAGTGAGTTGAGATATAGCAATCAGCCCCAGCATTTT.

The CDR3 loop is CASSLLGGGLGYTF. The CDR3 DNA is TGTGCCAGCAGCCTCCTGGGAGGCGGGCTTGGCTACACCTTC. V gene TRBV7-9 combines with J gene TRBJ1-2, with no clear D. The length of the CDR3 is 14 residues. Germline assignment: CDR1 SEHNR and CDR2 FQNEAQ (reference sequence). V was clipped by 5 bases and J by 7 bases, with 17 bases between them.

The CDR3 loop reads CASSQREGQYNEQFF. The CDR3 DNA reads TGTGCCAGCAGTCAGCGGGAGGGGCAGTACAATGAGCAGTTCTTC. This chain connects TRBV6-5 to TRBJ2-1; 10 nucleotides agree with TRBD2. Germline CDR1 reads MNHEY; CDR2 reads SVGAGI. This CDR3 spans 15 amino acids. The V and J ends lost 5 bases and 4 bases, in that order; junction bases with no gene match: 5.

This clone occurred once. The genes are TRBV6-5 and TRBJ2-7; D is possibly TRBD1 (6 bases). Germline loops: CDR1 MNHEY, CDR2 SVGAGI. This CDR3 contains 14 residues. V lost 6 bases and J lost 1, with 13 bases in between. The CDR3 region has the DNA TGTGCCAGCAGCATGGACAGATCTTCCTACGAGCAGTACTTC. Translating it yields CASSMDRSSYEQYF.

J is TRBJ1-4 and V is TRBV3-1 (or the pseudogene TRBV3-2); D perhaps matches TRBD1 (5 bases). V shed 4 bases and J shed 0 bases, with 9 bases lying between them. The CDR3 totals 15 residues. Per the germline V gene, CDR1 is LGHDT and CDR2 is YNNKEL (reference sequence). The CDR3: CASSLRGATNEKLFF. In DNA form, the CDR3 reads TGTGCCAGCAGCCTAAGGGGCGCAACTAATGAAAAACTGTTTTTT.

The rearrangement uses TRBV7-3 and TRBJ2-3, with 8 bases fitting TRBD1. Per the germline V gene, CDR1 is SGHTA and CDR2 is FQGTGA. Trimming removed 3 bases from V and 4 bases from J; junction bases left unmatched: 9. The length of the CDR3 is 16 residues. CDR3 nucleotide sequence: TGTGCCAGCAGCTTTTCCGGGACAGGTGGATCAGATACGCAGTATTTT. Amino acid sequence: CASSFSGTGGSDTQYF.

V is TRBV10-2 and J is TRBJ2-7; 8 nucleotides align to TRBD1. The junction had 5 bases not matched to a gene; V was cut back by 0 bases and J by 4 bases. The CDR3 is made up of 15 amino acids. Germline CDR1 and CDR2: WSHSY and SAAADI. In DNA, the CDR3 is TGCGCCAGCAGTGAGTCACGGACAGGGATTTACGAGCAGTACTTC. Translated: CASSESRTGIYEQYF.

The CDR3 DNA reads TGTGCCAGCAGTTCCTACAAAGCGGGCTCCTACAATGAGCAGTTCTTC. This translates into CASSSYKAGSYNEQFF. The rearrangement joins TRBV28 to TRBJ2-1, with D perhaps matching TRBD2 (6 bases). This CDR3 is built from 16 residues. V lost 4 bases and J lost 0, with 13 bases in between. The germline gives CDR1 MDHEN, CDR2 SYDVKM. Full variable domain (remainder filled in from reference TRBV28 and TRBJ2-1): DVKVTQSSRYLVKRTGEKVFLECVQDMDHENMFWYRQDPGLGLRLIYFSYDVKMKEKGDIPEGYSVSREKKERFSLILESASTNQTSMYLCASSSYKAGSYNEQFFGPGTRLTVL.

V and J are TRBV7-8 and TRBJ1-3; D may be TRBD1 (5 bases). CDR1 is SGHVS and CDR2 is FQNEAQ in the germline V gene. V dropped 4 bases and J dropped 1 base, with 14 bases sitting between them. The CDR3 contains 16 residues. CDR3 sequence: CASSWEPGGSGNTIYF. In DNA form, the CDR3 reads TGTGCCAGCAGCTGGGAGCCTGGGGGGTCTGGAAACACCATATATTTT.

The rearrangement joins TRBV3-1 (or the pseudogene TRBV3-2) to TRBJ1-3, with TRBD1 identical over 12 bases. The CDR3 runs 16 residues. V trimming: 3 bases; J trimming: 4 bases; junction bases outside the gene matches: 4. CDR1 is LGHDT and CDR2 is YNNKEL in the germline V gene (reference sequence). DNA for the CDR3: TGTGCCAGCAGCCAGGGACAGGGGGCTAGAGGAAACACCATATATTTT. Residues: CASSQGQGARGNTIYF.

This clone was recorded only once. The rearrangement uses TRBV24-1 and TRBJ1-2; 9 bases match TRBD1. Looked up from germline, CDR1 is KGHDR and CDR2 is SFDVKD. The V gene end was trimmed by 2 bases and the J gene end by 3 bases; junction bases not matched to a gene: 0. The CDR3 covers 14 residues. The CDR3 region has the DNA TGTGCCACCAGTGATTGGGACAGGGACTATGGCTACACCTTC. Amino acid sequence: CATSDWDRDYGYTF.

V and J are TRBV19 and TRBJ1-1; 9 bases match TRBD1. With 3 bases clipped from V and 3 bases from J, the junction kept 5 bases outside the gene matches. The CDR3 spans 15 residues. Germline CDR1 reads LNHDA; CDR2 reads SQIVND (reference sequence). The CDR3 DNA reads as TGTGCCAGTAGTATTGGGACAGGGTTGGACACTGAAGCTTTCTTT. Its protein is CASSIGTGLDTEAFF. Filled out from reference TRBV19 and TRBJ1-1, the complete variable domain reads DGGITQSPKYLFRKEGQNVTLSCEQNLNHDAMYWYRQDPGQGLRLIYYSQIVNDFQKGDIAEGYSVSREKKESFPLTVTSAQKNPTAFYLCASSIGTGLDTEAFFGQGTRLTVV.

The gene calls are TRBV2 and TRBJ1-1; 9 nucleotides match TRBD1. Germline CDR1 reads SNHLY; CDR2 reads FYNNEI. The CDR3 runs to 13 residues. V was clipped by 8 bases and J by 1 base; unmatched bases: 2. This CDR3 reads CASDRGANTEAFF. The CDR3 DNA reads TGTGCCAGCGACAGGGGGGCGAACACTGAAGCTTTCTTT.